In its sample, the clone carrying this T cell receptor beta chain was seen once. What it binds is not known. This record belongs to a study of CD8+ T cells in alopecia areata. Study summary: Treated patients received oral tofacitinib, 5 to 10 mg twice daily.

RNA extraction and reverse transcription yielded cDNA as sequencing template. TCRdb's table, derived via immunoSEQ multiplex PCR, lists solely in-frame clones and lacks some. The sample has 190,000 or so clones, around three fifths seen once. Treatment: oral pan-JAK inhibitor, 5-10 mg twice daily. General study points: Higher clonality than in normal scalp was seen in lesional scalp, especially alopecia totalis/universalis. While tofacitinib was given, many expanded lesional clones persisted in scalp and blood.

The germline V and J ends were trimmed by 4 bases and 0 bases, with 10 bases remaining between them. Per the germline V gene, CDR1 is MGHRA and CDR2 is YSYEKL. The CDR3 extends over 15 amino acids. This sequence was found in a human donor with alopecia areata. Material: CD8+ T cells sorted from blood, obtained at week 24, from a patient treated with tofacitinib. The chain combines TRBV4-1 with TRBJ1-5; D not certain. The DNA for the CDR3 is TGCGCCAGCAGCCCAAGGCAAAATAGCAATCAGCCCCAGCATTTT. Translation gives CASSPRQNSNQPQHF.